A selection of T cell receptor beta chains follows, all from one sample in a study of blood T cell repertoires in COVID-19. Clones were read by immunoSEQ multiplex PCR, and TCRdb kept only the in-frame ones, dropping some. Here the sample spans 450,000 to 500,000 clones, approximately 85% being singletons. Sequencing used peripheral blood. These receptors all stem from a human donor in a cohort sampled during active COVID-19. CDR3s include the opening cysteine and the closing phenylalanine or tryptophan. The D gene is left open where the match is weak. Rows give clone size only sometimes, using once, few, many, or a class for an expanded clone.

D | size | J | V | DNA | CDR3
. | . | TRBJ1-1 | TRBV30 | TGTGCCTGGAGTGCATACGTACTGAGGGACACTGAAGCTTTCTTT | CAWSAYVLRDTEAFF
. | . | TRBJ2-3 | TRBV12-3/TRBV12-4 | TGTGCCAGCAGTTTATCGAGTATCGAATATTTT | CASSLSSIEYF
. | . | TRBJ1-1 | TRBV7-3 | TGTGCCAGCAGTCGGGAGACTGAAGCTTTCTTT | CASSRETEAFF
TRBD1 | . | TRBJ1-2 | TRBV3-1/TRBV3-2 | TGTGCCAGCAGCCAAGACAGGGGGCAGGAAGGCTACACCTTC | CASSQDRGQEGYTF
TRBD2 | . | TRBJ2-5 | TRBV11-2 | TGTGCCAGCAGCTTAGGAGTGGGACTACCCCAAGAGACCCAGTACTTC | CASSLGVGLPQETQYF
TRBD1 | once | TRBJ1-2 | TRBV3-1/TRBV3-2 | TGTGCCAGCAGCCAAGAAGGGAACAGGGGACTGTGGTATGGCTACACCTTC | CASSQEGNRGLWYGYTF
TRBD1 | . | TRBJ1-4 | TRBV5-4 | TGTGCCGGTTCCGGGACAGGGGTTGAAAAACTGTTTTTT | CAGSGTGVEKLFF
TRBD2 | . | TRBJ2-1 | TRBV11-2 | TGTGCCAGCAGCTTAGAATACGGGGGAGGGCATGAGCAGTTCTTC | CASSLEYGGGHEQFF
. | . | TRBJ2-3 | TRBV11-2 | TGTGCCAGCAGTAAGGGACGGGGGAACTCCCCAGATACGCAGTATTTT | CASSKGRGNSPDTQYF
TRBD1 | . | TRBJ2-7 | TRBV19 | TGTGCCAGTAGTATCTTTGGGGCAGGGGGTCGAAACGAGCAGTACTTC | CASSIFGAGGRNEQYF
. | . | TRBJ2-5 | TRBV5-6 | TGTGCCAGCAGCTTTCTAGGCAGCCAAGAGACCCAGTACTTC | CASSFLGSQETQYF
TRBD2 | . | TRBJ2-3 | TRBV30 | TGTGCCTGGAGGCGGGGGACGACAGATACGCAGTATTTT | CAWRRGTTDTQYF
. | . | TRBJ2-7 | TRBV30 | TGTGCCTGGAGAGCCCTCGACAGGAAGACCTACGAGCAGTACTTC | CAWRALDRKTYEQYF
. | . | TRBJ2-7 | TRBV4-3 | TGCGCCAGCAGCCAAGATGTGCAGGGGCTTTTCGAGCAGTACTTC | CASSQDVQGLFEQYF
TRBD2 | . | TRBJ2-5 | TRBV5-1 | TGCGCCAGCAGCTTGGCCCTAGCGGGAGATGTTGAAGAGACCCAGTACTTC | CASSLALAGDVEETQYF
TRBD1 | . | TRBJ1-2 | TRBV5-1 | TGCGCCAGCAGCCCGGACAGGGTCTATGGCTACACCTTC | CASSPDRVYGYTF
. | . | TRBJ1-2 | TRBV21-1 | TGTGCCAGCAGCCTGGGGGGGGCCTATGGCTACACCTTC | CASSLGGAYGYTF
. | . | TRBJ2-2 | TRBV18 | TGTGCCAGCTCCCGAGAAGAAACCGGGGAGCTGTTTTTT | CASSREETGELFF
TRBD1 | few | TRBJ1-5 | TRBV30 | TGTGCCTGGAGCGGCCCGGGACAGCTCAATCAGCCCCAGCATTTT | CAWSGPGQLNQPQHF
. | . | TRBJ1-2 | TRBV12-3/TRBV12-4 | TGTGCCAGCAGTTTGAGTCGGAACTATGGCTACACCTTC | CASSLSRNYGYTF
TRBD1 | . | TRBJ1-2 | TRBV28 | TGTGCCAGTGACAGGGGGCCGTCTAACTATGGCTACACCTTC | CASDRGPSNYGYTF
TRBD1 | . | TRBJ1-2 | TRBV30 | TGTGCCTGGAGTAACATGGGACAGGGTGGCTACACCTTC | CAWSNMGQGGYTF
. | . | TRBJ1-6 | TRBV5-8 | TGTGCCAGCAGCTTGGACGCAAAGCGTTCACCCCTCCACTTT | CASSLDAKRSPLHF
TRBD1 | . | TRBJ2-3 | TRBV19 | TGTGCCAGTAGTATATTCGTTTGGGGCAGGGGGCAGACCGATACGCAGTATTTT | CASSIFVWGRGQTDTQYF
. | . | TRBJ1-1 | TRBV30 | TGTGCCTGGAGTGTGGACAGCCGAATTAACACTGAAGCTTTCTTT | CAWSVDSRINTEAFF
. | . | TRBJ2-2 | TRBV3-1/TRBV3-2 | TGTGCCAGCAGCCCATACACCGGGGAGCTGTTTTTT | CASSPYTGELFF
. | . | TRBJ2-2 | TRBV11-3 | TGTGCCAGCAGCTTAGATAGGGGAGAGCTGTTTTTT | CASSLDRGELFF
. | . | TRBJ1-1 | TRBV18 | TGTGCCAGCTCACCTTCGATGGGAGACGGCCTGAACACTGAAGCTTTCTTT | CASSPSMGDGLNTEAFF
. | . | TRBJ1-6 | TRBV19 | TGTGCCAGTAGTCCCCCGTTGGAGTCACCCCTCCACTTT | CASSPPLESPLHF
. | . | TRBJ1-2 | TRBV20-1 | TGCAGTGCTAGTACGGTAGCTAACTATGGCTACACCTTC | CSASTVANYGYTF
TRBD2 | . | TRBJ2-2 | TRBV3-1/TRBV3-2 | TGTGCCAGCAGCCAAGAGAGGCGGGAGTCGGACACCGGGGAGCTGTTTTTT | CASSQERRESDTGELFF
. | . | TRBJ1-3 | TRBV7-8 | TGTGCCAGCAGCTTAGCGCTCGGGGGAAACACCATATATTTT | CASSLALGGNTIYF